Below are 26 T cell receptor beta chains sequenced from a single sample in a study of blood T cell repertoires in COVID-19. TCRdb's table, derived via immunoSEQ multiplex PCR, lists solely in-frame clones and lacks some. The data hold about 30,000 clones, with roughly 80% observed a single time. Material for sequencing was peripheral blood. All receptors come from a woman between 65 and 79 years old with active or convalescent COVID-19.

In this sample, this clone turned up a few times. The J gene is TRBJ2-3, the V gene TRBV30; D is possibly TRBD2 (6 bases). V gave up 8 bases and J gave up 8 bases, with 14 bases separating them. CDR3 size: 11 residues. CDR1 and CDR2 from the germline V gene are GTSNPN and SVGIG (reference sequence). CDR3: CAGLLGGTQYF. The CDR3 bases are TGTGCCGGACTACTGGGGGGTACGCAGTATTTT.

V is TRBV11-3 and J is TRBJ2-1, with a weak D call TRBD2 (6 bases). The germline V gene has CDR1 SGHNT and CDR2 YENEEA. This CDR3 spans 16 amino acids. Deletions cut 5 bases from V and 0 bases from J, with 14 bases between. The CDR3 region has the DNA TGTGCCAGCAGCCCCATCGGGGGAGCCTCCTACAATGAGCAGTTCTTC. Translation gives CASSPIGGASYNEQFF.

The rearrangement uses TRBV7-3 and TRBJ2-3; 8 bases match TRBD2. The J segment lost 5 bases and the V segment lost 3 bases, leaving 7 bases of the junction unmatched. The CDR3 runs to 15 residues. The germline V gene encodes CDR1 SGHTA and CDR2 FQGTGA. CDR3 region: CASSFFRGGRDTQYF. CDR3 nucleotide sequence: TGTGCCAGCAGCTTCTTTCGGGGGGGCCGAGATACGCAGTATTTT.

This chain uses TRBV29-1 with TRBJ2-5; 9 nucleotides match TRBD2. J gave up 5 bases and V 8 bases, and 9 bases lay outside the gene matches. The CDR3 runs to 13 residues. The germline V gene has CDR1 SQVTM and CDR2 ANQGSEA. The CDR3 protein is CSLRGGRGETQYF. CDR3 nucleotides: TGCAGCCTGCGGGGGGGGCGCGGGGAGACCCAGTACTTC.

The gene calls are TRBV19 and TRBJ1-2, with D maybe TRBD1 (6 bases). V was shortened by 3 bases and J by 4 bases, with 15 bases between the two germline ends. Germline CDR1 is LNHDA and CDR2 is SQIVND (reference sequence). The CDR3 loop spans 15 amino acids. The CDR3 coding sequence is TGTGCCAGTAGTATGGGGCTGACAGGAACCTATGGCTACACCTTC. Residues: CASSMGLTGTYGYTF.

The chain combines TRBV11-2 with TRBJ2-3, with TRBD2 matching over 7 bases. Germline V gene sequence: CDR1 SGHAT, CDR2 FQNNGV. The CDR3 has 16 residues. V was pared by 2 bases and J by 5 bases, with 10 bases of the junction left unmatched. This CDR3 is CASSLTGGNQGDTQYF. CDR3 DNA sequence: TGTGCCAGCAGCTTAACGGGAGGAAATCAGGGAGATACGCAGTATTTT.

The genes are TRBV7-9 and TRBJ1-6; 8 bases match TRBD1. The V gene's germline CDR1 is SEHNR and CDR2 FQNEAQ (reference sequence). The CDR3 has 14 residues. J lost 10 bases, V lost 5 bases, and 7 bases had no gene match. CDR3 protein: CASSPAGGGSPLHF. DNA of the CDR3: TGTGCCAGCAGCCCGGCAGGGGGCGGATCACCCCTCCACTTT.

The rearrangement uses TRBV6-6 and TRBJ1-3; D gene uncertain. Trimming shortened V by 7 bases and J by 4 bases, and 17 bases separated the two germline ends. Looked up from germline, CDR1 is MNHNY and CDR2 is SVGAGI (reference sequence). CDR3 size: 15 residues. For the CDR3, the DNA is TGTGCCAGCACCAAAATGAGATACCCGGGAAACACCATATATTTT. This translates into CASTKMRYPGNTIYF.

This clone has only one observation. V usage is TRBV27 and J usage is TRBJ2-1; D gene ambiguous. This CDR3 has 14 amino acids. Trimming shortened V by 4 bases and J by 2 bases, and 9 bases separated the two germline ends. From germline, CDR1 is MNHEY and CDR2 SMNVEV (reference sequence). The DNA of the CDR3 is TGTGCCAGCAGTTCACGGGTTCCCTACAATGAGCAGTTCTTC. Protein product: CASSSRVPYNEQFF.

The J gene is TRBJ2-6, the V gene TRBV27, with no clear D. Germline assignment: CDR1 MNHEY and CDR2 SMNVEV (reference sequence). Trimming removed 8 bases at V and 1 base at J, with 6 bases between. The CDR3 contains 13 residues. CDR3 nucleotide sequence: TGTGCCAGCCGGCGGTCTGGGGCCAACGTCCTGACTTTC. Protein sequence: CASRRSGANVLTF.

This sequence joins TRBV28 and TRBJ1-1; 9 nucleotides line up with TRBD1. The CDR3 length is 16 residues. V shed 2 bases and J 6 bases; nucleotides not matched to a gene: 10. CDR1 and CDR2 (germline): MDHEN, SYDVKM. DNA of the CDR3: TGTGCCAGCAGTTTAGGGACAGGGAGGCTCTATCCTGAAGCTTTCTTT. It encodes CASSLGTGRLYPEAFF.

The rearrangement uses TRBV10-3 and TRBJ2-2, with 10 bases that match TRBD1. Losses at the gene ends were 6 bases for V and 7 bases for J; bases not matched to a gene: 11. The CDR3 runs to 16 residues. Germline CDR1 is ENHRY and CDR2 is SYGVKD. CDR3 in amino acids: CAIRTQGTGEGGELFF. DNA of the CDR3: TGTGCCATCAGAACGCAGGGGACAGGGGAAGGCGGGGAGCTGTTTTTT.

The chain is built from TRBV9 and TRBJ1-2; D is perhaps TRBD1 (5 bases). The germline V gene has CDR1 SGDLS and CDR2 YYNGEE. The CDR3 extends over 15 amino acids. The V end was cut by 0 bases, the J end by 1 base, with 10 bases between. The CDR3 coding sequence is TGTGCCAGCAGCGTAGGTATAGACAGTAACTATGGCTACACCTTC. It encodes CASSVGIDSNYGYTF.

This clone was counted once. This chain links TRBV30 with TRBJ1-1, with TRBD1 matching over 7 bases. Germline V gene sequence: CDR1 GTSNPN, CDR2 SVGIG (reference sequence). This CDR3 has 13 amino acids. V lost 3 bases and J lost 2; bases outside the gene matches: 3. As DNA, the CDR3 is TGTGCCTGGAGGACAGGGACCAACACTGAAGCTTTCTTT. Translation: CAWRTGTNTEAFF.

This chain connects TRBV6-5 to TRBJ1-2; tentatively, D is TRBD1 (6 bases). The V gene's germline CDR1 is MNHEY and CDR2 SVGAGI. Between the trimmed V and J ends, which lost 0 bases and 4 bases, there was a span of 15 bases. The length of the CDR3 is 16 residues. The CDR3 spells CASSYSSGASFYGYTF. CDR3 coding DNA: TGTGCCAGCAGTTACTCGTCAGGGGCATCCTTCTATGGCTACACCTTC.

The chain carries TRBV12-5 and TRBJ2-1, with D unclear. The germline V and J ends were trimmed by 4 bases and 7 bases, with 20 bases remaining between them. This CDR3 region has 16 residues. The germline gives CDR1 LGHNT, CDR2 FRNRAP. This CDR3 reads CASGSPPGSVWNEQFF. DNA for the CDR3: TGTGCTAGTGGTTCCCCCCCCGGGTCTGTGTGGAATGAGCAGTTCTTC. Combining the CDR3 with reference TRBV12-5 and TRBJ2-1 gives the whole variable domain DARVTQTPRHKVTEMGQEVTMRCQPILGHNTVFWYRQTMMQGLELLAYFRNRAPLDDSGMPKDRFSAEMPDATLATLKIQPSEPRDSAVYFCASGSPPGSVWNEQFFGPGTRLTVL.

This clone was seen a handful of times. J is TRBJ2-7 and V is TRBV5-4; 7 nucleotides match TRBD1. The CDR3 spans 14 residues. Germline CDR1 SGHNT, CDR2 YYREEE (reference sequence). Trimming cost V 3 bases and J 0 bases; bases outside gene matches: 3. In DNA form, the CDR3 reads TGTGCCAGCAGCTCGCACAGGGGCTCCTACGAGCAGTACTTC. This encodes CASSSHRGSYEQYF.

The CDR3 reads CASSQDPRSEQPQHF. DNA of the CDR3: TGTGCCAGCAGCCAAGATCCGAGGTCGGAGCAGCCCCAGCATTTT. The genes are TRBV3-1 (or the pseudogene TRBV3-2) and TRBJ1-5; D remains unclear. There are 15 residues in the CDR3. Per germline, CDR1 LGHDT and CDR2 YNNKEL (reference sequence). Trimming shortened V by 0 bases and J by 7 bases, and 13 bases separated the two germline ends.

The V gene is TRBV6-5, the J gene TRBJ2-7; 9 bases line up with TRBD2. The V and J ends lost 2 bases and 5 bases, in that order; junction bases with no gene match: 4. Per the germline V gene, CDR1 is MNHEY and CDR2 is SVGAGI. The CDR3 contains 14 residues. The CDR3 nucleotides read TGTGCCAGCAGTTACGGGTGGACTAGCGACGAGCAGTACTTC. Encoded protein: CASSYGWTSDEQYF.

The chain is built from TRBV7-2 and TRBJ1-3; 10 bases align to TRBD1. Germline V gives CDR1 SGHTA, CDR2 FQGNSA. The CDR3 extends over 16 amino acids. V was clipped by 3 bases and J by 0 bases; unmatched bases: 2. The DNA for the CDR3 is TGTGCCAGCAGCTTCCGGGACAGGGGCTCTGGAAACACCATATATTTT. Its protein is CASSFRDRGSGNTIYF.

The chain has TRBV9 and TRBJ1-1, with D perhaps TRBD1 (6 bases). Trimming stripped 3 bases from V and 0 bases from J, with 9 bases between. CDR3 length: 14 residues. CDR1 and CDR2 (germline): SGDLS, YYNGEE. CDR3 residues: CASSEGQMNTEAFF. CDR3 nucleotides: TGTGCCAGCAGCGAAGGACAGATGAACACTGAAGCTTTCTTT.

CDR3 residues: CASSLGFAETANYGYTF. The CDR3 DNA reads TGTGCCAGCAGCTTAGGATTTGCGGAGACGGCTAACTATGGCTACACCTTC. V and J are TRBV7-2 and TRBJ1-2; D call uncertain. V lost 1 base to trimming and J lost 0 bases, with 15 bases between them. CDR3 length: 17 residues. Germline lookup yields CDR1 SGHTA and CDR2 FQGNSA.

The V and J genes are TRBV6-6 and TRBJ2-3; the D gene is possibly TRBD2 (6 bases). V lost 5 bases and J lost 6, with 12 bases in between. The CDR3 runs to 13 residues. Germline CDR1 MNHNY, CDR2 SVGAGI (reference sequence). Here the CDR3 reads CASSHPGGDTQYF. CDR3 DNA: TGTGCCAGCAGTCACCCCGGAGGGGATACGCAGTATTTT.

This chain uses TRBV19 with TRBJ2-4, with a weak D call TRBD1 (6 bases). The germline V and J ends were trimmed by 5 bases and 0 bases, with 26 bases remaining between them. This CDR3 is built from 20 residues. Germline CDR1 and CDR2: LNHDA and SQIVND (reference sequence). CDR3 DNA: TGTGCCAGTAGTCTACTGAGGGGTCAACAGGGCGAAGTAGCCAAAAACATTCAGTACTTC. It specifies CASSLLRGQQGEVAKNIQYF.

V usage is TRBV11-3 and J usage is TRBJ1-2, with a possible D match to TRBD1 (6 bases). The CDR3 is 13 residues long. The germline gives CDR1 SGHNT, CDR2 YENEEA. The V gene lost 10 bases and the J gene lost 4 bases, with 16 bases spanning the gap. CDR3 sequence reads: CAKCQGLGYGYTF. CDR3 bases: TGTGCCAAATGCCAGGGGCTCGGCTATGGCTACACCTTC.

V is TRBV28 and J is TRBJ1-4; D is unresolved. V was cut by 2 bases and J by 8 bases, with 12 bases left in between. The CDR3 totals 14 residues. Germline CDR1 MDHEN, CDR2 SYDVKM. CDR3 sequence reads: CASSLRGLQEKLFF. Written as DNA, the CDR3 is TGTGCCAGCAGTTTAAGAGGTTTGCAAGAAAAACTGTTTTTT.